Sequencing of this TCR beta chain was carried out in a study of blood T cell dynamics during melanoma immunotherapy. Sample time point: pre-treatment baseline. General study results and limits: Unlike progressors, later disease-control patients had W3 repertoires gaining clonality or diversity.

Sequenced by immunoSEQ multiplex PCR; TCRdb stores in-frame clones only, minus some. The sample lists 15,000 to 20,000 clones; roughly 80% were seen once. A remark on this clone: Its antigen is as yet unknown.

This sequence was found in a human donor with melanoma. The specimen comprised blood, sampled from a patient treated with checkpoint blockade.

The CDR3 bases are TGTGCCAGTAGTGCTCTAACAGGGGTGGAAGCTTTCTTT. Its protein is CASSALTGVEAFF. V usage is TRBV19 and J usage is TRBJ1-1; the match to TRBD1 covers 7 bases. The CDR3 has 13 amino acids. Losses at the gene ends were 5 bases for V and 8 bases for J; bases not matched to a gene: 8. Germline V gene data show CDR1 as LNHDA and CDR2 as SQIVND (reference sequence).